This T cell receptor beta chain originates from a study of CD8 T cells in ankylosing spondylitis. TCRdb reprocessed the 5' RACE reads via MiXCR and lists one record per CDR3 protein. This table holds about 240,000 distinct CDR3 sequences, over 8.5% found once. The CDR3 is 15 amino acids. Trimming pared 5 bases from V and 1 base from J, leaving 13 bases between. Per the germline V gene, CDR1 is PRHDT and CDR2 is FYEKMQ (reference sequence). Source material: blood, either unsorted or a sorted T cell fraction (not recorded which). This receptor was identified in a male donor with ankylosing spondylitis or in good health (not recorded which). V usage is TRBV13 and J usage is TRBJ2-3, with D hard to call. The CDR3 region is CASSQRLLGTDTQYF. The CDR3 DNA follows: TGTGCCAGCAGCCAGAGACTCCTCGGCACAGATACGCAGTATTTT.